This T cell receptor beta chain was observed in a study of T cell repertoires in cytomegalovirus infection. For the study at large: Signatures in public TCR beta sequences pointed to both CMV infection and matching HLA type.

Study conclusions and caveats: The study found HLA-C-restricted CMV-specific TCR beta clonotypes dominating the ex vivo response.

Germline loops: CDR1 LNHNV, CDR2 YYDKDF (reference sequence). The germline V and J ends were trimmed by 1 base and 4 bases, with 7 bases remaining between them. This CDR3 is 13 amino acids long. Each CDR3 protein is one row after TCRdb ran MiXCR on the reads. The sample yields 250,000 to 400,000 distinct CDR3 sequences, roughly 25% seen once. Concerning this clonotype: Its antigen is unidentified.

The rearrangement links TRBV15 to TRBJ1-2; TRBD1 is a possible D gene (5 bases). This receptor was obtained from a human donor in good health (CMV status not recorded). Some clones in this sample may be carry-over from other donors' samples. The sample here was cultured PBMCs, taken from culture after CMV antigen stimulation. CDR3 in DNA: TGTGCCACCAGCAGAGGGGACGGCTATGGCTACACCTTC. Encoded protein: CATSRGDGYGYTF.